The 28 T cell receptor beta chains in this list originate from one sample, sequenced in a study of blood T cell repertoires in COVID-19. Measured with immunoSEQ multiplex PCR; TCRdb has only the in-frame clones, and not every one. The sample holds some 250,000 clones, roughly 76% seen once. Material for sequencing was peripheral blood. Every receptor here comes from a woman older than 75 with COVID-19, enrolled during active disease.

The chain combines TRBV29-1 with TRBJ2-1; D perhaps matches TRBD2 (5 bases). V was pared by 1 base and J by 10 bases, with 11 bases between. This CDR3 has 12 residues. CDR1 is SQVTM, CDR2 ANQGSEA, per germline. CDR3 residues: CSVEGERAEQFF. CDR3 bases: TGCAGCGTTGAAGGGGAGAGAGCGGAGCAGTTCTTC.

This sequence joins TRBV12-3 or TRBV12-4 and TRBJ2-5, with D unclear. The germline V and J ends were trimmed by 5 bases and 8 bases, with 12 bases remaining between them. The CDR3 spans 12 residues. CDR3 in DNA: TGTGCCAGCAGTATCCGAGGTGGAACCCAGTACTTC. Translating gives CASSIRGGTQYF.

The chain recombines TRBV5-1 with TRBJ1-1, with unresolved D. The V and J ends lost 3 bases and 4 bases respectively, with 13 bases between them. The CDR3 consists of 14 residues. Germline loops: CDR1 SGHRS, CDR2 YFSETQ. The CDR3 sequence is CASSSLLGGTEAFF. For the CDR3, the DNA is TGCGCCAGCAGCTCTCTCTTAGGAGGCACTGAAGCTTTCTTT.

This sequence joins TRBV5-6 and TRBJ1-1; D call uncertain. Germline V CDR1 and CDR2: SGHDT, YYEEEE. V was shortened by 6 bases and J by 6 bases, with 15 bases between the two germline ends. The CDR3 covers 13 residues. In DNA form, the CDR3 reads TGTGCCAGCACTCCTATTTCAGGATCTGAAGCTTTCTTT. Protein: CASTPISGSEAFF.

The rearrangement joins TRBV27 to TRBJ1-1; no clear D gene. Trimming removed 5 bases at V and 1 base at J, with 8 bases between. Germline CDR1 and CDR2: MNHEY and SMNVEV (reference sequence). The CDR3 sequence is 13 residues long. The CDR3 DNA follows: TGTGCCAGCAGTAATACAGCGAACACTGAAGCTTTCTTT. It specifies CASSNTANTEAFF.

The gene calls are TRBV18 and TRBJ2-7; tentative D call: TRBD1 (5 bases). This CDR3 has 15 residues. Trimming removed 0 bases from V and 1 base from J, with 10 bases in between. Per germline, CDR1 KGHSH and CDR2 LQKENI. The CDR3 DNA follows: TGTGCCAGCTCACCACCGCCAGGGATTTCCTACGAGCAGTACTTC. It is translated as CASSPPPGISYEQYF.

V is TRBV5-1 and J is TRBJ1-1; TRBD1 agrees at 9 bases. The CDR3 is 14 residues long. CDR1 and CDR2 (germline): SGHRS, YFSETQ. J lost 3 bases, V lost 4 bases, and 4 bases had no gene match. This CDR3 reads CASSRTGEDTEAFF. The DNA of the CDR3 is TGCGCCAGCAGCCGGACAGGGGAGGACACTGAAGCTTTCTTT.

J is TRBJ2-1 and V is TRBV30; D is perhaps TRBD2 (5 bases). Germline V gene lookup returns CDR1 GTSNPN and CDR2 SVGIG (reference sequence). The ends were cut back, 2 bases at V and 0 bases at J, with 14 bases in the middle. The CDR3 is made up of 16 amino acids. The CDR3 coding sequence is TGTGCCTGGAGTCCTCAGGCGGGCGTCTCCTACAATGAGCAGTTCTTC. Residues: CAWSPQAGVSYNEQFF.

The V and J genes are TRBV5-1 and TRBJ2-1, with 10 bases lining up with TRBD2. Germline values: CDR1 SGHRS, CDR2 YFSETQ. The V segment lost 0 bases and the J segment 7 bases; nucleotides outside the gene matches: 4. The CDR3 extends over 15 amino acids. CDR3 residues: CASSLVLAGENEQFF. The CDR3 coding sequence is TGCGCCAGCAGCTTGGTCCTAGCGGGAGAAAATGAGCAGTTCTTC.

V gene TRBV9 combines with J gene TRBJ2-7, with TRBD2 matching 11 bases. Germline CDR1 SGDLS, CDR2 YYNGEE. Unmatched junction bases numbered 8, after V lost 3 bases and J lost 6 bases. This CDR3 comprises 15 residues. The CDR3 coding sequence is TGTGCCAGCAGCGCCGGGGGGCTAGCGGGAGGCGAGCAGTACTTC. Protein sequence: CASSAGGLAGGEQYF.

The V call is TRBV6-5, the J call TRBJ1-4, with TRBD1 identical over 9 bases. The germline gives CDR1 MNHEY, CDR2 SVGAGI. The ends lost 4 bases at V and 6 bases at J; junction bases unmatched: 6. The CDR3 has 15 residues. The CDR3 nucleotides are TGTGCCAGCAGTTGGACAGGGGATTTGTATGAAAAACTGTTTTTT. Translation: CASSWTGDLYEKLFF.

This chain joins TRBV6-5 and TRBJ2-7; 12 bases match TRBD1. The CDR3 has 15 residues. Per germline, CDR1 MNHEY and CDR2 SVGAGI. The trim removed 5 bases at V and 4 bases at J, leaving 6 bases unmatched. The CDR3 DNA is TGTGCCAGCAGTCCGGGGGACAGGGGGCGGTACGAGCAGTACTTC. Amino acid sequence: CASSPGDRGRYEQYF.

The chain uses TRBV18 and TRBJ2-2, with D unclear. Deletions cut 0 bases from V and 7 bases from J, with 9 bases between. The germline V gene has CDR1 KGHSH and CDR2 LQKENI. This CDR3 has 14 amino acids. The CDR3 here is CASSPPLGGGELFF. The CDR3 DNA is TGTGCCAGCTCACCACCTCTCGGCGGCGGGGAGCTGTTTTTT.

This clone was seen more than once but under ten times. The chain employs TRBV10-3 and TRBJ2-1, with 8 bases that match TRBD2. The V and J ends lost 0 bases and 9 bases, in that order; junction bases with no gene match: 10. Germline loops: CDR1 ENHRY, CDR2 SYGVKD. This CDR3 is 16 amino acids long. CDR3 residues: CAISESPLAGGGEQFF. The CDR3 bases are TGTGCCATCAGTGAGTCCCCTTTGGCGGGAGGCGGTGAGCAGTTCTTC.

This clone was seen just once. The V and J genes are TRBV27 and TRBJ1-1; perhaps TRBD1 as D (6 bases). The germline gives CDR1 MNHEY, CDR2 SMNVEV (reference sequence). The V end was cut by 5 bases, the J end by 0 bases, with 10 bases between. There are 14 residues in the CDR3. The CDR3 here is CASSRGGLNTEAFF. The CDR3 nucleotides are TGTGCCAGCAGTCGGGGGGGCCTGAACACTGAAGCTTTCTTT.

This clone was recorded only once. The chain uses TRBV7-9 and TRBJ1-2; 7 bases fit TRBD1. Germline V gene data show CDR1 as SEHNR and CDR2 as FQNEAQ (reference sequence). There are 14 residues in the CDR3. The ends lost 2 bases at V and 5 bases at J; junction bases unmatched: 5. Here the CDR3 DNA reads TGTGCCAGCAGCTTAAAGGGACAGCTTTATGGCTACACCTTC. Its protein is CASSLKGQLYGYTF.

V gene TRBV2 combines with J gene TRBJ2-2; 10 nucleotides agree with TRBD2. This CDR3 is built from 16 residues. Germline assignment: CDR1 SNHLY and CDR2 FYNNEI. Trimming cost V 3 bases and J 6 bases; bases outside gene matches: 7. CDR3 DNA: TGTGCCAGCAGTGAGGCTAGCGGGAGAATCGCCGGGGAGCTGTTTTTT. It specifies CASSEASGRIAGELFF.

This chain links TRBV5-1 with TRBJ1-2, with 7 positions matching TRBD1. There are 13 residues in the CDR3. V gave up 4 bases and J gave up 8 bases; unmatched junction bases: 8. The germline V gene encodes CDR1 SGHRS and CDR2 YFSETQ. CDR3 residues: CASSPGQVEGYTF. The CDR3 DNA reads TGCGCCAGCAGCCCTGGACAGGTGGAAGGCTACACCTTC.

V and J are TRBV19 and TRBJ2-5; 8 bases are shared with TRBD2. There are 13 residues in the CDR3. CDR1 and CDR2 (germline): LNHDA, SQIVND (reference sequence). J was trimmed by 3 bases and V by 6 bases; bases with no gene match: 3. The CDR3: CASSGLAEETQYF. CDR3 DNA: TGTGCCAGTAGCGGACTAGCAGAAGAGACCCAGTACTTC.

The sample holds one count of this clone. CDR3 nucleotides: TGTGCCAGCACTTGGACAGGGAGGGTGAACACTGAAGCTTTCTTT. Protein: CASTWTGRVNTEAFF. The V gene is TRBV6-5, the J gene TRBJ1-1; 8 nucleotides line up with TRBD1. Trimming took 7 bases from V and 0 from J; bases not matched to a gene: 7. The V gene's germline CDR1 is MNHEY and CDR2 SVGAGI. This CDR3 spans 15 amino acids.

The table lists this clone with a few counts. The chain joins TRBV29-1 to TRBJ1-2; D gene uncertain. In germline, CDR1 is SQVTM, CDR2 ANQGSEA. Trimming took 3 bases from V and 1 from J, leaving 3 bases between them. The CDR3 length is 11 residues. The CDR3 sequence: CSVEYNYGYTF. CDR3 bases: TGCAGCGTTGAGTATAACTATGGCTACACCTTC.

This sequence joins TRBV27 and TRBJ2-7; TRBD1 matches 7 bases. There are 15 residues in the CDR3. CDR1 is MNHEY, CDR2 SMNVEV, per germline (reference sequence). Trimming took 4 bases from V and 7 from J; bases not matched to a gene: 13. Here the CDR3 reads CASSSARRQGWEQYF. The CDR3 region has the DNA TGTGCCAGCAGTTCCGCCCGAAGACAGGGCTGGGAGCAGTACTTC.

The chain carries TRBV2 and TRBJ1-5; D gene ambiguous. Germline-derived CDR1 and CDR2 are SNHLY and FYNNEI. This CDR3 spans 11 amino acids. The V gene lost 5 bases and the J gene lost 5 bases, with 4 bases spanning the gap. The CDR3 sequence: CASSSDQPQHF. The DNA of the CDR3 is TGTGCCAGCAGTTCCGATCAGCCCCAGCATTTT.

V is TRBV7-2 and J is TRBJ2-1; possible D gene TRBD2, 6 bases. The CDR3 spans 14 residues. Germline assignment: CDR1 SGHTA and CDR2 FQGNSA. Trimming pared 6 bases from V and 5 bases from J, leaving 14 bases between. In DNA form, the CDR3 reads TGTGCCAGCAGTCCACCGGGACTGAACAATGAGCAGTTCTTC. Amino acid sequence: CASSPPGLNNEQFF.

The chain carries TRBV6-5 and TRBJ1-1, with a weak D call TRBD1 (6 bases). Per the germline V gene, CDR1 is MNHEY and CDR2 is SVGAGI. The ends were cut back, 0 bases at V and 5 bases at J, with 13 bases in the middle. The CDR3 sequence is 15 residues long. CDR3 sequence (DNA): TGTGCCAGCAGTTACTCGACGGGAAGGGGGACTGAAGCTTTCTTT. Translating it yields CASSYSTGRGTEAFF.

The CDR3: CASTPASGPTYEQYF. CDR3 DNA: TGTGCCAGCACCCCAGCCAGCGGGCCAACCTACGAGCAGTACTTC. The V call is TRBV6-5, the J call TRBJ2-7, with D possibly matching TRBD2 (6 bases). Germline CDR1 MNHEY, CDR2 SVGAGI. This CDR3 spans 15 amino acids. Between the trimmed V and J ends, which lost 7 bases and 2 bases, there was a span of 18 bases.

The rearrangement uses TRBV7-2 and TRBJ2-5; 8 bases are shared with TRBD2. Germline trimming cut 4 bases from V and 3 bases from J; bases unmatched to any gene: 13. This CDR3 contains 17 residues. CDR1 SGHTA and CDR2 FQGNSA come from the germline V gene. The chain's CDR3 is CASSSLTPAGAKETQYF. In DNA form, the CDR3 reads TGTGCCAGCAGCTCTCTAACCCCAGCGGGAGCTAAAGAGACCCAGTACTTC.

The rearrangement uses TRBV5-6 and TRBJ2-1; D uncertain. Per germline, CDR1 SGHDT and CDR2 YYEEEE. The CDR3 has 15 residues. Trimming stripped 4 bases from V and 9 bases from J, with 20 bases between. The CDR3 region is CASSLREAPFSEQFF. The CDR3 DNA follows: TGTGCCAGCAGCCTCCGTGAGGCTCCCTTTAGTGAGCAGTTCTTC.